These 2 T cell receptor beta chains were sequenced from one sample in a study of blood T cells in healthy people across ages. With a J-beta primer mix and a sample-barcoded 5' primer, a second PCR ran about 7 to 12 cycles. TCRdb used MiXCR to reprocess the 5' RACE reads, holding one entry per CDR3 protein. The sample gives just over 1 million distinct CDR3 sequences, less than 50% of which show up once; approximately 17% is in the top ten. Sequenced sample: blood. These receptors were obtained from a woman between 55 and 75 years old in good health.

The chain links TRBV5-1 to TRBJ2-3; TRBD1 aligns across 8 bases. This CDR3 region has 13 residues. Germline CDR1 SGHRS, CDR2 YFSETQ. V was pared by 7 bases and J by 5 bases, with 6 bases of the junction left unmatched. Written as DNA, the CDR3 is TGCGCCAGCGCCAGGGGGCTTGGAGATACGCAGTATTTT. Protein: CASARGLGDTQYF. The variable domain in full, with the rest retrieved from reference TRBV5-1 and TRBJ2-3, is KAGVTQTPRYLIKTRGQQVTLSCSPISGHRSVSWYQQTPGQGLQFLFEYFSETQRNKGNFPGRFSGRQFSNSRSEMNVSTLELGDSALYLCASARGLGDTQYFGPGTRLTVL.

The CDR3 DNA follows: TGCGCCAGCAGCCCCCGGGCAGGGGTCTCCTACGAGCAGTACTTC. Protein product: CASSPRAGVSYEQYF. The chain recombines TRBV5-1 with TRBJ2-7; a possible D gene is TRBD1 (6 bases). Per the germline V gene, CDR1 is SGHRS and CDR2 is YFSETQ. V was pared by 4 bases and J by 0 bases, with 14 bases between. The CDR3 loop spans 15 amino acids.